Below are 8 T cell receptor beta chains sequenced from a single sample in a study of blood T cell repertoires in COVID-19. Assay used: immunoSEQ multiplex PCR; TCRdb lists only in-frame clones, some missing. The data show about 77,000 clones, roughly 76% seen once. The specimen was peripheral blood. Receptors originate from a man aged 65 to 85 with active or convalescent COVID-19.

This rearrangement joins TRBV19 to TRBJ1-5, with TRBD1 as a possible D gene (6 bases). The CDR3 is 15 residues long. V lost 5 bases to trimming and J lost 7 bases, with 18 bases between them. The germline CDR1 and CDR2 sequences are LNHDA and SQIVND (reference sequence). CDR3 amino acids: CASSGAGGGWQPQHF. The CDR3 nucleotides read TGTGCCAGTAGTGGAGCGGGGGGCGGATGGCAGCCCCAGCATTTT.

V and J are TRBV3-1 (or the pseudogene TRBV3-2) and TRBJ1-3; D is unresolved. Trimming took 6 bases from V and 8 from J, leaving 11 bases between them. Per the germline V gene, CDR1 is LGHDT and CDR2 is YNNKEL (reference sequence). CDR3 length: 12 residues. CDR3 region: CASSPTGDTIYF. CDR3 in DNA: TGTGCCAGCAGTCCGACCGGGGACACCATATATTTT.

The chain combines TRBV19 with TRBJ2-3, with 12 bases identical to TRBD2. Germline lookup yields CDR1 LNHDA and CDR2 SQIVND (reference sequence). The CDR3 runs 18 residues. The ends lost 0 bases at V and 2 bases at J; junction bases unmatched: 6. CDR3 DNA: TGTGCCAGTAGTATAGATCTGGGACTAGCGGGTCACACAGATACGCAGTATTTT. Protein sequence: CASSIDLGLAGHTDTQYF.

V usage is TRBV30 and J usage is TRBJ2-7; TRBD1 agrees at 8 bases. Germline loops: CDR1 GTSNPN, CDR2 SVGIG (reference sequence). The CDR3 spans 14 residues. The J segment lost 4 bases and the V segment lost 4 bases, leaving 9 bases of the junction unmatched. The DNA of the CDR3 is TGTGCCTGGACAGGGGGCTCGGAGCCTTACGAGCAGTACTTC. Protein sequence: CAWTGGSEPYEQYF.

This clone was detected once. The CDR3 region has the DNA TGCAGCGCCATGACAGGGGGAGGTTACGAGCAGTACTTC. Amino acid sequence: CSAMTGGGYEQYF. V gene TRBV29-1 combines with J gene TRBJ2-7; TRBD1 matches at 9 bases. Germline V lookup: CDR1 SQVTM, CDR2 ANQGSEA. The CDR3 runs to 13 residues. V gave up 7 bases and J gave up 4 bases; unmatched junction bases: 8.

This rearrangement joins TRBV2 to TRBJ2-1; D perhaps matches TRBD2 (7 bases). The CDR3 has 13 residues. Germline lookup yields CDR1 SNHLY and CDR2 FYNNEI. With 7 bases removed from V and 2 bases from J, the gap between germline ends came to 9 bases. CDR3 amino acids: CASKGGTYNEQFF. The CDR3 bases are TGTGCCAGCAAGGGGGGGACCTACAATGAGCAGTTCTTC. Variable domain in full (rest from reference TRBV2 and TRBJ2-1): EPEVTQTPSHQVTQMGQEVILRCVPISNHLYFYWYRQILGQKVEFLVSFYNNEISEKSEIFDDQFSVERPDGSNFTLKIRSTKLEDSAMYFCASKGGTYNEQFFGPGTRLTVL.

The chain joins TRBV29-1 to TRBJ2-2, with 9 bases fitting TRBD2. Germline assignment: CDR1 SQVTM and CDR2 ANQGSEA. V dropped 6 bases and J dropped 4; count of bases not matched to a gene: 6. The CDR3 has 14 residues. This CDR3 is CSVPGLAFTGELFF. CDR3 nucleotide sequence: TGCAGCGTCCCGGGACTAGCCTTCACCGGGGAGCTGTTTTTT.

Only a few counts were recorded for this clone. The V call is TRBV3-1 (or the pseudogene TRBV3-2), the J call TRBJ2-6; D is unclear. V dropped 4 bases and J dropped 3 bases, with 10 bases sitting between them. The CDR3 covers 15 residues. CDR1 is LGHDT, CDR2 YNNKEL, per germline (reference sequence). The CDR3 coding sequence is TGTGCCAGCAGCCCAGATAACGGTGGGGCCAACGTCCTGACTTTC. It codes for CASSPDNGGANVLTF.